The entry below describes one T cell receptor beta chain. Recovered status applied to Cohort 3 donors who had two consecutive negative PCRs. It also applied to those with clearance or with symptom resolution. Germline V gene data show CDR1 as MNHNS and CDR2 as SASEGT. J was trimmed by 2 bases and V by 2 bases; bases with no gene match: 10. The length of the CDR3 is 17 residues. The sample comes from a study of blood T cell repertoires in COVID-19. Clones were read by immunoSEQ multiplex PCR, and TCRdb kept only the in-frame ones, dropping some. The repertoire holds around 300,000 clones, with around 90% as singletons.

Sequencing used PBMCs or T cells enriched from blood (not recorded which). The chain recombines TRBV6-1 with TRBJ1-2; 8 nucleotides match TRBD1. The clonotype originates from a woman aged 40 to 50 who had recovered from COVID-19. For the CDR3, the DNA is TGTGCCAGCAGTGAATACCACCACAGGGGGGTAAACTATGGCTACACCTTC. Translation: CASSEYHHRGVNYGYTF.